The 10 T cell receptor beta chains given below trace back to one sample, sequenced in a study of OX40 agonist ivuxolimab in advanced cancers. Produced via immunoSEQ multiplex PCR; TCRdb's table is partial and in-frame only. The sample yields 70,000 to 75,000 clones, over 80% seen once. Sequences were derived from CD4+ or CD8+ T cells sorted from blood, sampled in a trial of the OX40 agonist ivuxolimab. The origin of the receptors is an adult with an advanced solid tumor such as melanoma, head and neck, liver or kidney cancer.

The CDR3 region is CASRPGALGSSGANVLTF. CDR3 in DNA: TGCGCCAGCCGACCCGGGGCTCTCGGTAGCTCTGGGGCCAACGTCCTGACTTTC. This sequence joins TRBV4-1 and TRBJ2-6; D possibly uses TRBD1 or TRBD2 (5 bases each). CDR3 length equals 18 residues. Germline CDR1 MGHRA, CDR2 YSYEKL. Between the trimmed V and J ends, which lost 8 bases and 0 bases, there was a span of 20 bases.

The CDR3 DNA sequence: TGTGCCAGCAGCTTGGAGAAGGGGACCTTCAATCAGCCCCAGCATTTT. Translated: CASSLEKGTFNQPQHF. The chain employs TRBV5-8 and TRBJ1-5, with D perhaps matching TRBD1 (5 bases). Germline V gene sequence: CDR1 SGHTS, CDR2 YDEGEE. With 0 bases removed from V and 3 bases from J, the gap between germline ends came to 13 bases. CDR3 length: 16 residues.

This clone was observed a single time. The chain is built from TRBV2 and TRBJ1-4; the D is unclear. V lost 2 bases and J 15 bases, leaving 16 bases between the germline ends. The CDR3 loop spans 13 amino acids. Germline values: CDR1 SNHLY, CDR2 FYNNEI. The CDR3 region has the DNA TGTGCCAGCAGTGAAACCTGGGCGGGAAAGGTGTTTTTT. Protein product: CASSETWAGKVFF.

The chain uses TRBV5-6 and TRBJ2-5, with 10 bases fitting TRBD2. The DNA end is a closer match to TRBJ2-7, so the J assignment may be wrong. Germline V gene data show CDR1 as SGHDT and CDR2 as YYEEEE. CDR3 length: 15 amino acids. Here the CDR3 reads CASSPRTSGYHEQYF. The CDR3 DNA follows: TGTGCCAGCAGCCCTCGGACTAGCGGTTACCACGAGCAGTACTTC.

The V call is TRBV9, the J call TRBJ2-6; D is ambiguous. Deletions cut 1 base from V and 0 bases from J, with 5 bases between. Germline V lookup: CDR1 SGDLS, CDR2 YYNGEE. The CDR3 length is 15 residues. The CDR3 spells CASSVRLSGANVLTF. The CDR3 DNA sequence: TGTGCCAGCAGCGTACGCCTCTCTGGGGCCAACGTCCTGACTTTC.

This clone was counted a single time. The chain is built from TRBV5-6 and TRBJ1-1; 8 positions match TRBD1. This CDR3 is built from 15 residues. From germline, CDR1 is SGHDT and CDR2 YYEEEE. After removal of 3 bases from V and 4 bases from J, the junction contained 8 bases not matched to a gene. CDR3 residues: CASSSTGGSPTEAFF. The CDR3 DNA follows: TGTGCCAGCAGCTCCACAGGGGGTTCGCCCACTGAAGCTTTCTTT.

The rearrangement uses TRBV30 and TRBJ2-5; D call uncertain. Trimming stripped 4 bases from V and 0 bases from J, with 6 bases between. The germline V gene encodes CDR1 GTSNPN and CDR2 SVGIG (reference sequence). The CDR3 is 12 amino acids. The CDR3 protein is CAWTGDQETQYF. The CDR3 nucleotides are TGTGCCTGGACTGGGGACCAAGAGACCCAGTACTTC.

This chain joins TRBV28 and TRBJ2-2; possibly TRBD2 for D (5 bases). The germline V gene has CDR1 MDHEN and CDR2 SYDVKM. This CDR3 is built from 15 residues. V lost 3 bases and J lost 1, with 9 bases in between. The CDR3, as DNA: TGTGCCAGCAGTTTGGTACTAGAGAACACCGGGGAGCTGTTTTTT. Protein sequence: CASSLVLENTGELFF.

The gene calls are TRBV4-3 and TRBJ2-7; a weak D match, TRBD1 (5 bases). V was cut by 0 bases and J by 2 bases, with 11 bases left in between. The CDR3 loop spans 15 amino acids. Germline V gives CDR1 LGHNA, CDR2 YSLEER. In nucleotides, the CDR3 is TGCGCCAGCAGCCAAGAGGCAGGGTGGCCCTACGAGCAGTACTTC. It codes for CASSQEAGWPYEQYF.

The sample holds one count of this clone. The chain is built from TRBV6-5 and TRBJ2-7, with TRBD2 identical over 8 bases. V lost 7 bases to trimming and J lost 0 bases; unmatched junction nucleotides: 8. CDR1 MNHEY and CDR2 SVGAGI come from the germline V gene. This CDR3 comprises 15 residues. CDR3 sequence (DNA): TGTGCCAGCAATCCAAGCGGGAGCTACTCCTACGAGCAGTACTTC. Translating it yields CASNPSGSYSYEQYF.